The T cell receptor beta chain described here comes from a study of Graves' ophthalmopathy and Graves' hyperthyroidism. The CDR3 runs to 12 residues. The germline V gene encodes CDR1 SQVTM and CDR2 ANQGSEA. The V end lost 2 bases, the J end lost 8 bases, and 9 bases lay between the germline ends. On this clonotype: Its specificity is unknown.

Amplification of the TCR beta CDR3 regions used RNA transcripts (as template). HTBI-primed first-round RT-PCR preceded second-round multiplex PCR. TCRdb passed the multiplex PCR reads through MiXCR, listing each CDR3 protein once. The table has around 660,000 distinct CDR3 sequences, just over 40% seen once. Ophthalmopathy donors showed moderate-to-severe activity, CAS ≥3, NOSPECS ≥4 and a duration under 3 months. The evidence that diagnosis relied on was clinical symptoms, serum thyroxine, TRAb, thyroid ultrasound and orbital computed tomography. General observations from the study: Appearing in blood as well were most expanded thyroid clonotypes above 0.001 frequency.

V is TRBV29-1 and J is TRBJ2-2; the D is unclear. The source of this sequence is an adult man with Graves' ophthalmopathy. The sample was peripheral blood. Here the CDR3 reads CSVERVTGELFF. The CDR3 DNA is TGCAGCGTTGAAAGGGTAACAGGGGAGCTGTTTTTT.